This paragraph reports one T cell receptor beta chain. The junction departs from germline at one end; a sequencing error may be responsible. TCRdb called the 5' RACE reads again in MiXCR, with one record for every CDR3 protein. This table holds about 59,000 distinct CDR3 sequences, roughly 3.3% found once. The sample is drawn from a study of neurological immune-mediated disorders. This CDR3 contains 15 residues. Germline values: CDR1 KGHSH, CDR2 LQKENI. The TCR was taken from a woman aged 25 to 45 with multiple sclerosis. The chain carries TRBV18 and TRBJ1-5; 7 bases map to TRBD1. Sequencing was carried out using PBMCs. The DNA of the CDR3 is TGTGCCAGCTCACCACGTCAGGGGGGAGGTCAGCCCCAGAATTTT. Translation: CASSPRQGGGQPQNF.